In this sample, the clone carrying this T cell receptor (beta chain) turned up once. The antigen is undetermined. The sample has other DNA sequences that encode this CDR3 too. The germline V gene has CDR1 SGDLS and CDR2 YYNGEE. Between the trimmed V and J ends, which lost 0 bases and 1 base, there was a span of 8 bases. The CDR3 is made up of 14 amino acids. Repertoires were generated with immunoSEQ multiplex PCR, while TCRdb's copy carries only in-frame clones and drops some. The data show approximately 300,000 clones, around 90% seen once. This specimen comes from a study of cytomegalovirus exposure and HLA in healthy donors. Study-wide points: The listing of roughly 160 TCR beta chains classed them as cytomegalovirus-associated.

The sequenced sample was PBMCs. The TCR comes from a young woman in good health and CMV-seropositive. The chain recombines TRBV9 with TRBJ2-7; D ambiguous. The CDR3 DNA sequence: TGTGCCAGCAGCGTAGGAGGCTTGTCCTACGAGCAGTACTTC. The encoded protein is CASSVGGLSYEQYF.